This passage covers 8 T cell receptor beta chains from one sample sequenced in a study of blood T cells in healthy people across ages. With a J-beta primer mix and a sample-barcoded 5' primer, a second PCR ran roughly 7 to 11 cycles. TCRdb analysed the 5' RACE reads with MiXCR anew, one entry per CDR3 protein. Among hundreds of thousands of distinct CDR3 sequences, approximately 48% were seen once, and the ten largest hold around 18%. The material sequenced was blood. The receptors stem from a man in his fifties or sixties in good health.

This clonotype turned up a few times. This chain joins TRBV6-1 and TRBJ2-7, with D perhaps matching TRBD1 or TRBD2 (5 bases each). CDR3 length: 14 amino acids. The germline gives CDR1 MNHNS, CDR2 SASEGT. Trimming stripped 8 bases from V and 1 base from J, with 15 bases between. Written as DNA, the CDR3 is TGTGCCAGCGAGACCGGGACCGCTTCCTACGAGCAGTACTTC. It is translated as CASETGTASYEQYF.

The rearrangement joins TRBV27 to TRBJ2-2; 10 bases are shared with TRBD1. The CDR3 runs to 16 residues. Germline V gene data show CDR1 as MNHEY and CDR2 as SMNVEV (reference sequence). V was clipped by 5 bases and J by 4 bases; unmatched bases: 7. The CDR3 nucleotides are TGTGCCAGCAGTCCACGGACAGGGGGAATCACCGGGGAGCTGTTTTTT. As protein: CASSPRTGGITGELFF.

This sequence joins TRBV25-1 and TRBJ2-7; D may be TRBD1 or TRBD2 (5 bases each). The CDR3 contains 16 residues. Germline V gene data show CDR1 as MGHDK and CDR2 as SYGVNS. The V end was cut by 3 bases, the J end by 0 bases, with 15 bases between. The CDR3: CASSDTTGTDSYEQYF. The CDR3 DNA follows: TGTGCCAGCAGTGACACAACCGGGACCGACTCCTACGAGCAGTACTTC.

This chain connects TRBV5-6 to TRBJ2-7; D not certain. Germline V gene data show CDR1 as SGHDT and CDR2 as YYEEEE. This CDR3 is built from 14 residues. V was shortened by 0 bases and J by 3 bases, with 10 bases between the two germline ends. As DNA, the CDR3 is TGTGCCAGCAGCTTGGCGGGTGAGGACTACGAGCAGTACTTC. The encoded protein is CASSLAGEDYEQYF.

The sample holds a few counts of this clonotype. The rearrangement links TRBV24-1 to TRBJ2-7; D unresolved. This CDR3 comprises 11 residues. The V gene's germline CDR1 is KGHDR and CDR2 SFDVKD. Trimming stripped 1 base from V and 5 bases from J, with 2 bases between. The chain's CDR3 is CATSDFDEQYF. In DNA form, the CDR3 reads TGTGCCACCAGTGATTTCGACGAGCAGTACTTC.

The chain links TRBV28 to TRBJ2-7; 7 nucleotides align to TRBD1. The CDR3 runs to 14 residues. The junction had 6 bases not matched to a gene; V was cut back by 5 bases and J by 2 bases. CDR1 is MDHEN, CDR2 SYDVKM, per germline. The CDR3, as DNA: TGTGCCAGCAGTACCCTAGGGACAGCCTACGAGCAGTACTTC. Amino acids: CASSTLGTAYEQYF.

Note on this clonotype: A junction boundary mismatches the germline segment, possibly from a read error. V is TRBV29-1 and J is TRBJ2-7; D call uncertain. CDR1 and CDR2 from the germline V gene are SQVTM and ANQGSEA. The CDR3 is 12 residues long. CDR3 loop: CNVELWGYEQYF. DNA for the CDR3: TGCAACGTTGAATTGTGGGGCTACGAGCAGTACTTC.

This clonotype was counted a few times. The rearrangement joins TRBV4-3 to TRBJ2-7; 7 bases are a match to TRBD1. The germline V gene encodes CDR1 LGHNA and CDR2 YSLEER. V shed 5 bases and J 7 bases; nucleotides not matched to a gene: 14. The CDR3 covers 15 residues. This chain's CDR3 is CASSGTGTASDEQYF. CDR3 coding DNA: TGCGCCAGCAGCGGGACCGGGACAGCAAGTGATGAGCAGTACTTC.